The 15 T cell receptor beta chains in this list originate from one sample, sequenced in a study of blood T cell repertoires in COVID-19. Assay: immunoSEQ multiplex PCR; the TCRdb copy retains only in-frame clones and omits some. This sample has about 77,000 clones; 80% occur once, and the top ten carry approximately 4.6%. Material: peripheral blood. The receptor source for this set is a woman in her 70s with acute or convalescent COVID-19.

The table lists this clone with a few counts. CDR3 in amino acids: CASRGQAGRAEAFF. The CDR3 DNA reads TGTGCCAGCAGGGGACAGGCCGGGCGTGCTGAAGCTTTCTTT. V gene TRBV7-9 combines with J gene TRBJ1-1; 8 nucleotides line up with TRBD1. The V gene end was trimmed by 6 bases and the J gene end by 6 bases; junction bases not matched to a gene: 9. CDR3 length: 14 amino acids. Per germline, CDR1 SEHNR and CDR2 FQNEAQ (reference sequence).

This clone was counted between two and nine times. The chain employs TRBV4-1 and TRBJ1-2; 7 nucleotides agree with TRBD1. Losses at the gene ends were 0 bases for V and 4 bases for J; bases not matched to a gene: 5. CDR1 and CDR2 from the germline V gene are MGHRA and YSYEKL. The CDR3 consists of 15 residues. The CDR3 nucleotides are TGCGCCAGCAGCCAAGATCGGGACAGATTCTATGGCTACACCTTC. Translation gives CASSQDRDRFYGYTF.

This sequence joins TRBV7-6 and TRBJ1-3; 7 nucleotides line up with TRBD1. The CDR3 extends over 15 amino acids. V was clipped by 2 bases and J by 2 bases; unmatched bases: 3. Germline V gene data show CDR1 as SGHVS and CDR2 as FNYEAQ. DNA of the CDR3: TGTGCCAGCAGCTTATCCAGGGGGGCTGGAAACACCATATATTTT. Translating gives CASSLSRGAGNTIYF.

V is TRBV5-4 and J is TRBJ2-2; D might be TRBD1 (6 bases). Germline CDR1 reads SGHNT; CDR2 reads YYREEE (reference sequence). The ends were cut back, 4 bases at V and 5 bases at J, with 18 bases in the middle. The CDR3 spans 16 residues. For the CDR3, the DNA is TGTGCCAGCAGCGAGTACAGGGCAGTAGAAACCGGGGAGCTGTTTTTT. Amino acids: CASSEYRAVETGELFF.

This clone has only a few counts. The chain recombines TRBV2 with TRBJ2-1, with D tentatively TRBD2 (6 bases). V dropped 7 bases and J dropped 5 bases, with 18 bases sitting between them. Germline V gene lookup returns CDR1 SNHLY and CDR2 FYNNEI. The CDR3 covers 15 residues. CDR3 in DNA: TGTGCCAGCACAGTCCGCGGGGAGACAAACAATGAGCAGTTCTTC. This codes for CASTVRGETNNEQFF.

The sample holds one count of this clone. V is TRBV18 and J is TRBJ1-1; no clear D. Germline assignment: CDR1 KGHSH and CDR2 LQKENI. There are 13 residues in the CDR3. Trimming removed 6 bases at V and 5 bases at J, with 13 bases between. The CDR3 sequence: CASSTAGETEAFF. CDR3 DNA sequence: TGTGCCAGCTCGACCGCCGGGGAGACTGAAGCTTTCTTT.

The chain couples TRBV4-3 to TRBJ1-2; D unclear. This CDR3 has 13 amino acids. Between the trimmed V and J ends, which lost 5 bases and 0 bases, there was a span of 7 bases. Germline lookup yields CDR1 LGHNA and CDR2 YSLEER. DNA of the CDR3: TGCGCCAGCAGCGTAAGCTCTAACTATGGCTACACCTTC. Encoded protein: CASSVSSNYGYTF.

The DNA for the CDR3 is TGTGCCAGCAGCCCAGGGACTCTATTCGATGAGCAGTTCTTC. Translating gives CASSPGTLFDEQFF. The V and J genes are TRBV7-6 and TRBJ2-1, with D possibly TRBD2 on 6 matching bases. Germline CDR1 and CDR2: SGHVS and FNYEAQ. Trimming removed 5 bases from V and 8 bases from J, with 16 bases in between. This CDR3 is 14 amino acids long. The full variable domain, in which reference TRBV7-6 and TRBJ2-1 provide the parts outside the CDR3, is GAGVSQSPRYKVTKRGQDVALRCDPISGHVSLYWYRQALGQGPEFLTYFNYEAQQDKSGLPNDRFSAERPEGSISTLTIQRTEQRDSAMYRCASSPGTLFDEQFFGPGTRLTVL.

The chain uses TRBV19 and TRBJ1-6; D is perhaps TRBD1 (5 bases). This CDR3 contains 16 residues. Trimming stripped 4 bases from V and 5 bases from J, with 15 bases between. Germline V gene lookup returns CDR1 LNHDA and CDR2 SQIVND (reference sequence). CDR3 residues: CASSTRGGLNNSPLHF. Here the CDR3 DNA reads TGTGCCAGTAGTACTCGGGGGGGTCTGAATAATTCACCCCTCCACTTT.

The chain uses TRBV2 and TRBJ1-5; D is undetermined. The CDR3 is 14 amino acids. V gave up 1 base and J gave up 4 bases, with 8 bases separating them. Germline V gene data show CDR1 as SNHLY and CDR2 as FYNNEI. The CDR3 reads CASSEVSKNQPQHF. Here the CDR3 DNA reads TGTGCCAGCAGTGAAGTTTCCAAAAATCAGCCCCAGCATTTT.

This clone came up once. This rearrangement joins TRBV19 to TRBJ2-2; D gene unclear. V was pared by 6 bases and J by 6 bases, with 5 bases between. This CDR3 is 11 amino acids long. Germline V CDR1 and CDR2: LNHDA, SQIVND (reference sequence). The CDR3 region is CASRLAGELFF. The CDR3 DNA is TGTGCCAGTAGGCTAGCCGGGGAGCTGTTTTTT. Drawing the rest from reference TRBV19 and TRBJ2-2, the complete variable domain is DGGITQSPKYLFRKEGQNVTLSCEQNLNHDAMYWYRQDPGQGLRLIYYSQIVNDFQKGDIAEGYSVSREKKESFPLTVTSAQKNPTAFYLCASRLAGELFFGEGSRLTVL.

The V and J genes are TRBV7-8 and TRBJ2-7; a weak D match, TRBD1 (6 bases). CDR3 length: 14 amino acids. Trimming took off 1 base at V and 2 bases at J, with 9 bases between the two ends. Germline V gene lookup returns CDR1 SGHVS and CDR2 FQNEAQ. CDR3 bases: TGTGCCAGCAGCTTAGATAGACAGGCCTACGAGCAGTACTTC. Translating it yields CASSLDRQAYEQYF.

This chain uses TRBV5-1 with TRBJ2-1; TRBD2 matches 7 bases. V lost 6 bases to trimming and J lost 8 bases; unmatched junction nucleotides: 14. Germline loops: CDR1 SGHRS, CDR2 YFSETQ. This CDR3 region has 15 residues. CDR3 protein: CASNKRTSPPDEQFF. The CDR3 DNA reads TGCGCCAGCAATAAAAGGACTAGTCCCCCCGATGAGCAGTTCTTC.

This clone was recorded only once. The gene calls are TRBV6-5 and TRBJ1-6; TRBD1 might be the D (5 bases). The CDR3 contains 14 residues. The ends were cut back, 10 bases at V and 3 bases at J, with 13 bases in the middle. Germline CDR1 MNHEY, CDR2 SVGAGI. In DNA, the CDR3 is TGTGCCACTCAGGGAGGGTTCTATAATTCACCCCTCCACTTT. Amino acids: CATQGGFYNSPLHF.

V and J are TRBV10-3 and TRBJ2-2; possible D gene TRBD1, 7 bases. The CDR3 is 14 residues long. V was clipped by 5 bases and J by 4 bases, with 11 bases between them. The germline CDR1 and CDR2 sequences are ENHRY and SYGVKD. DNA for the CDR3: TGTGCCATCAGTCGCGGGACAGTCACCGGGGAGCTGTTTTTT. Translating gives CAISRGTVTGELFF.